These T cell receptor beta chains were read from a single sample in a study of blood T cell repertoires in COVID-19. Clones were sequenced by immunoSEQ multiplex PCR, and TCRdb holds only the in-frame ones, with some missing. The sample lists around 250,000 clones, roughly 89% occurring once. Sample: peripheral blood. These receptors were collected from a woman aged 40 to 50 who had recovered from COVID-19. Both conserved end residues are part of each CDR3. D genes are given only for firm matches. Size is omitted from some rows. Given values are once, few, many or a class for expanded clones.

CASSYTGGAWETQYF,TGTGCCAGCAGTTACACAGGGGGCGCTTGGGAGACCCAGTACTTC,TRBV6-5,15,NA,TRBD1,TRBJ2-5
CASSLGDYRHNEQFF,TGTGCCAGCAGCTTAGGGGACTACCGACACAATGAGCAGTTCTTC,TRBV11-3,15,NA,TRBD2,TRBJ2-1
CSASRRTRSNQPQHF,TGCAGTGCTAGTAGAAGAACACGCAGCAATCAGCCCCAGCATTTT,TRBV20-1,15,NA,NA,TRBJ1-5
CASRRGEGTDTQYF,TGCGCCAGCAGACGGGGGGAGGGCACAGATACGCAGTATTTT,TRBV5-1,14,NA,TRBD2,TRBJ2-3
CASSRDIFKEPQHF,TGTGCCAGCAGCCGGGACATCTTTAAAGAACCCCAGCATTTT,TRBV11-3,14,NA,NA,TRBJ1-5
CASSDSGGNADTQYF,TGTGCCAGCTCTGATTCAGGGGGCAACGCAGATACGCAGTATTTT,TRBV6-4,15,NA,TRBD1,TRBJ2-3
CASSNGGQGWNEQFF,TGTGCCAGTAGTAACGGGGGACAGGGGTGGAATGAGCAGTTCTTC,TRBV19,15,NA,TRBD1,TRBJ2-1
CASSQSRTSDIGDEQFF,TGTGCCAGCAGCCAAAGCCGTACTAGCGATATTGGGGATGAGCAGTTCTTC,TRBV7-2,17,NA,TRBD2,TRBJ2-1
CASSPNYYGYTF,TGTGCCAGCAGCCCTAACTACTATGGCTACACCTTC,TRBV5-5,12,NA,NA,TRBJ1-2
CASSLGQYRYSNQPQHF,TGTGCCAGCAGTTTAGGTCAGTATCGATATAGCAATCAGCCCCAGCATTTT,TRBV28,17,NA,NA,TRBJ1-5
CASSHKGGTGVLTDTQYF,TGTGCCAGCAGCCATAAGGGGGGGACGGGGGTTTTGACAGATACGCAGTATTTT,TRBV27,18,NA,NA,TRBJ2-3
CASSPLPGQESDGYTF,TGCGCCAGCAGCCCACTCCCGGGACAGGAAAGCGATGGCTACACCTTC,TRBV5-1,16,NA,TRBD1,TRBJ1-2
CASSFTGGQETQYF,TGTGCCAGCAGCTTTACAGGGGGCCAAGAGACCCAGTACTTC,TRBV5-5,14,NA,TRBD1,TRBJ2-5
CASSGGTDRGGTEAFF,TGTGCCAGCAGTGGGGGAACGGACAGGGGTGGCACTGAAGCTTTCTTT,TRBV2,16,few,TRBD1,TRBJ1-1
CASSTGTGFHGYTF,TGTGCCAGTAGTACCGGGACAGGGTTTCACGGCTACACCTTC,TRBV19,14,NA,TRBD1,TRBJ1-2
CASSPGGAANEKLFF,TGTGCCAGCAGCCCCGGAGGAGCCGCCAATGAAAAACTGTTTTTT,TRBV28,15,NA,NA,TRBJ1-4
CASSLLWGRANSPLHF,TGTGCCAGCAGCTTGTTGTGGGGGCGCGCGAATTCACCCCTCCACTTT,TRBV5-6,16,NA,NA,TRBJ1-6
CASSGTSGGAETQYF,TGTGCCAGCAGCGGGACTAGCGGGGGCGCGGAGACCCAGTACTTC,TRBV2,15,NA,TRBD2,TRBJ2-5
CASSFEEDTEAFF,TGTGCCAGCAGCTTTGAAGAGGACACTGAAGCTTTCTTT,TRBV5-6,13,NA,NA,TRBJ1-1
CASSTGTSPNEQFF,TGCGCCAGCAGCACAGGGACGAGTCCCAATGAGCAGTTCTTC,TRBV5-1,14,NA,NA,TRBJ2-1
CASSPHGLEETQYF,TGTGCCAGCAGCCCCCATGGACTGGAAGAGACCCAGTACTTC,TRBV7-7,14,NA,NA,TRBJ2-5
CASSSPSLGQYF,TGTGCCAGCAGCTCCCCCTCCCTAGGGCAGTACTTC,TRBV5-6,12,NA,NA,TRBJ2-7
CASSPTGQEVYQETQYF,TGTGCCAGCAGCCCCACGGGACAGGAGGTGTACCAAGAGACCCAGTACTTC,TRBV9,17,NA,TRBD1,TRBJ2-5
CATSEEDRVNQPQHF,TGTGCCACCAGCGAAGAGGACAGGGTTAATCAGCCCCAGCATTTT,TRBV15,15,few,TRBD1,TRBJ1-5
CASSFTDYEQYF,TGTGCCAGCAGTTTTACAGATTACGAGCAGTACTTC,TRBV7-9,12,NA,NA,TRBJ2-7
CAWTSTGVGNEQFF,TGTGCCTGGACCTCTACGGGAGTCGGAAATGAGCAGTTCTTC,TRBV30,14,NA,NA,TRBJ2-1
CSVDSGSYNEQFF,TGCAGCGTTGATAGCGGGAGCTACAATGAGCAGTTCTTC,TRBV29-1,13,NA,TRBD2,TRBJ2-1
CASGAGDQFSNQPQHF,TGTGCCAGCGGGGCAGGGGACCAATTCAGCAATCAGCCCCAGCATTTT,TRBV14,16,NA,NA,TRBJ1-5
CASRRAITGDEQYF,TGTGCCAGCAGGCGGGCAATTACAGGGGACGAGCAGTACTTC,TRBV6-6,14,once,TRBD1,TRBJ2-7
CASSQVDRSTEAFF,TGCGCCAGCAGCCAAGTGGACAGATCTACTGAAGCTTTCTTT,TRBV4-1,14,NA,NA,TRBJ1-1
CASRENTGELFF,TGTGCCAGCCGGGAGAACACCGGGGAGCTGTTTTTT,TRBV12-3/TRBV12-4,12,once,NA,TRBJ2-2
CASLGLSGEPQHF,TGTGCCAGCCTAGGACTATCGGGTGAGCCCCAGCATTTT,TRBV2,13,NA,NA,TRBJ1-5
CASSLHTDTQYF,TGTGCCAGCAGCTTACACACAGATACGCAGTATTTT,TRBV2,12,NA,NA,TRBJ2-3
CASSLSTRPYEQYF,TGTGCCAGCAGTTTATCCACTAGACCCTACGAGCAGTACTTC,TRBV27,14,NA,NA,TRBJ2-7
CAICPDFPYEQYF,TGTGCCATTTGTCCCGACTTCCCCTACGAGCAGTACTTC,TRBV10-3,13,NA,NA,TRBJ2-7
CASREGYMNTEAFF,TGTGCCAGCAGGGAGGGCTATATGAACACTGAAGCTTTCTTT,TRBV7-2,14,NA,NA,TRBJ1-1
CAGHRPVAGVSGANVLTF,TGTGCCGGCCATCGGCCCGTGGCGGGAGTTTCTGGGGCCAACGTCCTGACTTTC,TRBV5-4,18,once,TRBD2,TRBJ2-6
CASRDRQGNYEQYF,TGTGCCAGCAGGGATAGACAGGGAAACTACGAGCAGTACTTC,TRBV2,14,NA,TRBD1,TRBJ2-7
CASSSYGQGTLKTQYF,TGTGCCAGCAGTTCTTATGGACAGGGGACTTTAAAGACCCAGTACTTC,TRBV6-2/TRBV6-3,16,NA,TRBD1,TRBJ2-5
CASSGSRVQTQYF,TGTGCCAGCAGTGGATCCAGGGTTCAGACCCAGTACTTC,TRBV27,13,NA,NA,TRBJ2-5
CASSVKAGGYNEQFF,TGTGCCAGCAGCGTAAAAGCGGGAGGATACAATGAGCAGTTCTTC,TRBV9,15,NA,TRBD2,TRBJ2-1
CASRRAGETQYF,TGTGCCAGCAGGAGGGCGGGGGAGACCCAGTACTTC,TRBV5-6,12,NA,NA,TRBJ2-5
CASSSSGSSPGELFF,TGTGCCAGCAGTTCCTCGGGGTCTTCCCCCGGGGAGCTGTTTTTT,TRBV27,15,NA,NA,TRBJ2-2
CASGLAYYNEQFF,TGTGCCAGCGGACTAGCGTATTACAATGAGCAGTTCTTC,TRBV27,13,once,TRBD2,TRBJ2-1